The sequence of this TCR beta chain was determined in a study of T cell responses to AZD1222 COVID-19 vaccine. On this clone: Its antigen is not identified.

Germline V gives CDR1 SGHNT, CDR2 YYREEE (reference sequence). CDR3 length: 14 residues. Trimming removed 2 bases from V and 6 bases from J, with 11 bases in between. Pooling of second doses given at about 4 or about 12 weeks was done. Produced via immunoSEQ multiplex PCR; TCRdb's table is partial and in-frame only. The sample shows tens of thousands of clones, about 90% of them seen only once. Study outcomes and limitations: Repertoires were sampled only after the peak T cell response. Possibly, clonal diversity was underestimated; donors were largely white British and included more females. Nearly half of spike-specific TCRs reportedly target variant regions that are unmutated in the B.1.351 and B.1.1.7 variants.

This receptor was identified in an adult who received the AZD1222 COVID-19 vaccine. The rearrangement uses TRBV5-4 and TRBJ1-4; D is possibly TRBD1 (5 bases). The specimen comprised peripheral blood, sampled 28 days after the second AZD1222 dose. Here the CDR3 reads CASSFGREDEKLFF. The CDR3 DNA is TGTGCCAGCAGCTTTGGCAGGGAGGATGAAAAACTGTTTTTT.